This T cell receptor beta chain was recovered during a study of Graves' ophthalmopathy and Graves' hyperthyroidism. Study-level points and caveats: Blood also contained most of the expanded thyroid clonotypes above 0.001 frequency.

RNA transcripts served as template for amplifying TCR beta CDR3 sequences. An initial RT-PCR round employing HTBI primers preceded a second-round multiplex PCR. TCRdb re-called the multiplex PCR reads through MiXCR, storing one row per CDR3 protein. The sample shows about 420,000 distinct CDR3 sequences, around 21% of them seen only once. A few counts support this clonotype. The antigen remains unidentified. The CDR3 is 11 residues long. Germline V gives CDR1 GTSNPN, CDR2 SVGIG (reference sequence). V lost 2 bases, J lost 4 bases, and 6 bases lay in between. Clinical symptoms and serum thyroxine were used for diagnosis; TRAb, thyroid ultrasound and orbital computed tomography were also relied on. Fresh peripheral blood, 10 ml, was the PBMC source.

V gene TRBV30 combines with J gene TRBJ2-7; no firm D call. This TCR derives from a woman aged 18-29 years with stable Graves' hyperthyroidism. Sequenced input: peripheral blood. The CDR3 sequence is CAWSSIYEQYF. DNA for the CDR3: TGTGCCTGGAGTTCGATTTACGAGCAGTACTTC.